These 4 T cell receptor beta chains were sequenced from one sample in a study of T cell repertoires in cytomegalovirus infection. TCRdb re-called the reads with MiXCR, one entry per CDR3 protein. This sample has 680,000 or so distinct CDR3 sequences, with around 31% found just once. These receptors have no identified antigens. The source material was cultured PBMCs, sampled from culture after CMV antigen stimulation. These receptors were obtained from a human donor in good health (CMV status not recorded). Some clones in this sample may be carry-over from other donors' samples.

The chain employs TRBV14 and TRBJ2-7; D is possibly TRBD1 (5 bases). This CDR3 region has 15 residues. The V and J ends lost 0 bases and 1 base respectively, with 10 bases between them. Germline CDR1 is SGHDN and CDR2 is FVKESK. The CDR3 DNA reads TGTGCCAGCAGCCAAGACCGGGCAGGGTCCTACGAGCAGTACTTC. Translated: CASSQDRAGSYEQYF.

V gene TRBV7-2 combines with J gene TRBJ2-1; 9 nucleotides agree with TRBD2. The CDR3 is 14 residues long. The J segment lost 9 bases and the V segment lost 2 bases, leaving 5 bases of the junction unmatched. Germline V gives CDR1 SGHTA, CDR2 FQGNSA. CDR3 region: CASSLRGGRGEQFF. DNA for the CDR3: TGTGCCAGCAGCTTAAGGGGCGGGAGGGGTGAGCAGTTCTTC.

This clonotype was seen a few times. The chain links TRBV5-4 to TRBJ2-4; unclear D gene. This CDR3 is built from 14 residues. The V end was cut by 0 bases, the J end by 2 bases, with 6 bases between. The germline CDR1 and CDR2 sequences are SGHNT and YYREEE (reference sequence). This chain's CDR3 is CASSLVGSKNIQYF. As DNA, the CDR3 is TGTGCCAGCAGCTTGGTGGGATCCAAAAACATTCAGTACTTC.

Ten or more counts support this clonotype. The chain employs TRBV7-2 and TRBJ2-1, with 8 bases lining up with TRBD1. Trimming took 6 bases from V and 10 from J; bases not matched to a gene: 8. Germline CDR1 and CDR2: SGHTA and FQGNSA. The CDR3 runs 13 residues. In nucleotides, the CDR3 is TGTGCCAGCAGTTCCCGACAGGGGTACGAGCAGTTCTTC. Translating gives CASSSRQGYEQFF.